The 23 T cell receptor beta chains below were found in one sample sequenced in a study of CD8+ T cells in alopecia areata. Regarding treatment: oral pan-JAK inhibitor, 5-10 mg twice daily. As the sequencing template, cDNA was produced by extracting RNA and reverse transcribing it. Sequencing was performed with immunoSEQ multiplex PCR; in TCRdb, only in-frame clones are kept and a portion is missing. The sample has 150,000 to 200,000 clones, about 65% seen once. The source material was CD4+ T cells sorted from blood, sampled between weeks 47 and 50, from a patient treated with tofacitinib. These receptors were obtained from a human donor with alopecia areata.

The J gene is TRBJ2-3, the V gene TRBV5-1, with 10 positions matching TRBD2. The CDR3 contains 17 residues. In germline, CDR1 is SGHRS, CDR2 YFSETQ. Trimming cost V 4 bases and J 2 bases; bases outside gene matches: 10. The chain's CDR3 is CASSPGALAGTTDTQYF. CDR3 in DNA: TGCGCCAGCAGCCCGGGTGCACTAGCGGGGACCACAGATACGCAGTATTTT.

V and J are TRBV9 and TRBJ2-3; 9 nucleotides line up with TRBD1. Germline V gives CDR1 SGDLS, CDR2 YYNGEE. The V gene end was trimmed by 3 bases and the J gene end by 5 bases; junction bases not matched to a gene: 7. The CDR3 sequence is 15 residues long. The CDR3 protein is CASSGRDRAVDTQYF. For the CDR3, the DNA is TGTGCCAGCAGCGGCCGGGACAGGGCTGTAGATACGCAGTATTTT.

The chain uses TRBV7-2 and TRBJ2-5, with TRBD1 identical over 8 bases. Germline values: CDR1 SGHTA, CDR2 FQGNSA. This CDR3 contains 15 residues. J was trimmed by 5 bases and V by 3 bases; bases with no gene match: 8. The CDR3 DNA is TGTGCCAGCAGCTTGGCACAGGGGGACCTGGAGACCCAGTACTTC. Protein product: CASSLAQGDLETQYF.

The chain carries TRBV29-1 and TRBJ2-1; 8 nucleotides line up with TRBD2. The CDR3 length is 14 residues. The trim removed 7 bases at V and 9 bases at J, leaving 14 bases unmatched. Per the germline V gene, CDR1 is SQVTM and CDR2 is ANQGSEA. This chain's CDR3 is CSAGRGGQLGEQFF. In nucleotides, the CDR3 is TGCAGCGCCGGACGGGGGGGCCAACTTGGTGAGCAGTTCTTC.

The V gene is TRBV30, the J gene TRBJ1-5; the D gene is possibly TRBD1 (6 bases). CDR3 length: 13 amino acids. V was shortened by 2 bases and J by 5 bases, with 10 bases between the two germline ends. Looked up from germline, CDR1 is GTSNPN and CDR2 is SVGIG (reference sequence). As DNA, the CDR3 is TGTGCCTGGAGTAAGGGGGAGGATCAGCCCCAGCATTTT. It translates to CAWSKGEDQPQHF. Together with reference TRBV30 and TRBJ1-5, the CDR3 gives the full variable domain: SQTIHQWPATLVQPVGSPLSLECTVEGTSNPNLYWYRQAAGRGLQLLFYSVGIGQISSEVPQNLSASRPQDRQFILSSKKLLLSDSGFYLCAWSKGEDQPQHFGDGTRLSIL.

The V call is TRBV5-6, the J call TRBJ1-2, with 8 bases fitting TRBD1. J lost 4 bases, V lost 3 bases, and 2 bases had no gene match. Germline assignment: CDR1 SGHDT and CDR2 YYEEEE. The CDR3 contains 13 residues. DNA of the CDR3: TGTGCCAGCAGCTCAGGGGGCGTCTATGGCTACACCTTC. The encoded protein is CASSSGGVYGYTF.

The chain carries TRBV18 and TRBJ2-6; 9 nucleotides agree with TRBD1. Germline loops: CDR1 KGHSH, CDR2 LQKENI. This CDR3 has 17 amino acids. Trimming cost V 6 bases and J 0 bases; bases outside gene matches: 6. CDR3 DNA: TGTGCCAGCTCGCCAAAGGACAGGGGCTCTGGGGCCAACGTCCTGACTTTC. This codes for CASSPKDRGSGANVLTF.

The CDR3 loop reads CASSFGQGAGQPQHF. The CDR3, as DNA: TGTGCCAGCAGCTTCGGACAGGGGGCGGGACAGCCCCAGCATTTT. The chain links TRBV7-8 to TRBJ1-5; 11 bases are shared with TRBD1. The CDR3 is made up of 15 amino acids. Germline values: CDR1 SGHVS, CDR2 FQNEAQ. J lost 7 bases, V lost 3 bases, and 5 bases had no gene match.

This clone has only a few counts. The chain joins TRBV2 to TRBJ2-7; the D is unclear. V shed 10 bases and J shed 2 bases, with 9 bases lying between them. This CDR3 spans 11 amino acids. Germline V gene lookup returns CDR1 SNHLY and CDR2 FYNNEI. In nucleotides, the CDR3 is TGTGCCACGAAGAATACCTACGAGCAGTACTTC. It encodes CATKNTYEQYF.

This clone was seen more than once but under ten times. The genes are TRBV19 and TRBJ1-1; D remains unclear. This CDR3 comprises 12 residues. In germline, CDR1 is LNHDA, CDR2 SQIVND (reference sequence). Trimming removed 8 bases from V and 0 bases from J, with 7 bases in between. CDR3 in DNA: TGTGCCAGTGGGATCGTGAACACTGAAGCTTTCTTT. Amino acid sequence: CASGIVNTEAFF.

This clone showed up just a few times. DNA of the CDR3: TGCGCCAGCAGCCAAGATAGGAACAGGGCTTTCTTT. It encodes CASSQDRNRAFF. The chain links TRBV4-3 to TRBJ1-1; possibly TRBD1 for D (5 bases). V was cut by 0 bases and J by 11 bases, with 10 bases left in between. Per germline, CDR1 LGHNA and CDR2 YSLEER. The CDR3 loop spans 12 amino acids.

The table lists this clone with a few counts. The chain recombines TRBV5-6 with TRBJ2-3; 8 nucleotides line up with TRBD2. This CDR3 comprises 13 residues. From germline, CDR1 is SGHDT and CDR2 YYEEEE. Germline trimming cut 4 bases from V and 5 bases from J; bases unmatched to any gene: 3. In nucleotides, the CDR3 is TGTGCCAGCAGCCCACGGGAGGGAGATACGCAGTATTTT. It specifies CASSPREGDTQYF.

This clone showed up just a few times. The chain joins TRBV29-1 to TRBJ2-5; D is perhaps TRBD1 (6 bases). Between the trimmed V and J ends, which lost 5 bases and 4 bases, there was a span of 8 bases. There are 11 residues in the CDR3. The germline V gene encodes CDR1 SQVTM and CDR2 ANQGSEA. CDR3: CSVTQGETQYF. CDR3 sequence (DNA): TGCAGCGTTACACAGGGAGAGACCCAGTACTTC.

This chain uses TRBV30 with TRBJ1-1, with TRBD1 matching over 10 bases. Germline V gene sequence: CDR1 GTSNPN, CDR2 SVGIG (reference sequence). J gave up 1 base and V 7 bases, and 3 bases lay outside the gene matches. There are 13 residues in the CDR3. The CDR3 DNA is TGTGCCTTTGGGACAGGGGCGAACACTGAAGCTTTCTTT. This gives the protein CAFGTGANTEAFF.

This rearrangement joins TRBV6-5 to TRBJ1-6, with D tentatively TRBD1 (6 bases). This CDR3 region has 13 residues. Trimming removed 5 bases at V and 8 bases at J, with 10 bases between. In germline, CDR1 is MNHEY, CDR2 SVGAGI. The CDR3 sequence is CASSLPGDSPLHF. CDR3 bases: TGTGCCAGCAGTCTCCCAGGGGATTCACCCCTCCACTTT.

The genes are TRBV30 and TRBJ2-7; TRBD1 aligns across 9 bases. The CDR3 length is 12 residues. Germline V gene sequence: CDR1 GTSNPN, CDR2 SVGIG (reference sequence). Trimming at V came to 5 bases and at J to 5 bases, leaving 4 bases not matched to a gene. Here the CDR3 reads CAWDRGENEQYF. CDR3 sequence (DNA): TGTGCCTGGGACAGGGGGGAAAACGAGCAGTACTTC.

This clone came up a few times. V usage is TRBV19 and J usage is TRBJ2-1, with 10 nucleotides matching TRBD2. After removal of 5 bases from V and 12 bases from J, the junction contained 7 bases not matched to a gene. The germline gives CDR1 LNHDA, CDR2 SQIVND (reference sequence). The length of the CDR3 is 13 residues. The DNA for the CDR3 is TGTGCCAGTAGTCCAAGGACTAGCGGCTGGCAGTTCTTC. Protein: CASSPRTSGWQFF.

The gene calls are TRBV4-3 and TRBJ1-6; TRBD1 matches 7 bases. V lost 4 bases, J lost 10 bases, and 10 bases stayed unmatched. This CDR3 has 15 amino acids. CDR1 and CDR2 from the germline V gene are LGHNA and YSLEER. CDR3 nucleotides: TGCGCCAGCAGCCCACAGGGGACCGGTCGCTCACCCCTCCACTTT. This encodes CASSPQGTGRSPLHF.

The chain uses TRBV30 and TRBJ1-2; D is ambiguous. Trimming stripped 5 bases from V and 6 bases from J, with 10 bases between. Germline lookup yields CDR1 GTSNPN and CDR2 SVGIG (reference sequence). The CDR3 has 11 residues. The CDR3 sequence is CAWSHMDGYTF. The CDR3 region has the DNA TGTGCCTGGTCCCATATGGATGGCTACACCTTC.

V is TRBV28 and J is TRBJ2-6, with D hard to call. The CDR3 is 14 residues long. Trimming stripped 1 base from V and 0 bases from J, with 1 base between. Germline CDR1 reads MDHEN; CDR2 reads SYDVKM. DNA of the CDR3: TGTGCCAGCAGTTTATACTCTGGGGCCAACGTCCTGACTTTC. This encodes CASSLYSGANVLTF.

V gene TRBV7-8 combines with J gene TRBJ2-4; D not certain. The CDR3 is 16 amino acids. V was pared by 5 bases and J by 9 bases, with 23 bases between. Germline-derived CDR1 and CDR2 are SGHVS and FQNEAQ. The CDR3: CASSRLALLERSIQYF. The CDR3 DNA sequence: TGTGCCAGCAGCCGCTTAGCCCTCCTCGAGAGAAGCATTCAGTACTTC. The full variable domain, completed using reference TRBV7-8 and TRBJ2-4, is GAGVSQSPRYKVAKRGQDVALRCDPISGHVSLFWYQQALGQGPEFLTYFQNEAQLDKSGLPSDRFFAERPEGSVSTLKIQRTQQEDSAVYLCASSRLALLERSIQYFGAGTRLSVL.

The rearrangement links TRBV18 to TRBJ2-5; D uncertain. CDR1 and CDR2 (germline): KGHSH, LQKENI. The V gene lost 2 bases and the J gene lost 5 bases, with 12 bases spanning the gap. CDR3 length equals 14 residues. The CDR3 DNA sequence: TGTGCCAGCTCACCAGGCACAACCGGGGAGACCCAGTACTTC. Amino acids: CASSPGTTGETQYF.

The genes are TRBV29-1 and TRBJ2-3, with D uncertain. The CDR3 runs to 14 residues. Germline lookup yields CDR1 SQVTM and CDR2 ANQGSEA. Deletions cut 1 base from V and 1 base from J, with 9 bases between. This CDR3 reads CSVEGTRGTDTQYF. The CDR3 nucleotides read TGCAGCGTTGAAGGAACGCGCGGCACAGATACGCAGTATTTT.